This paragraph reports one T cell receptor beta chain. These data originate in a study of lymphopenia after photon versus proton radiotherapy. The CDR3 sequence is 13 residues long. In germline, CDR1 is SGHTA, CDR2 FQGNSA. V was cut by 4 bases and J by 6 bases, with 13 bases left in between. The assay was immunoSEQ multiplex PCR, and TCRdb's table has in-frame clones only and misses some. The data contain roughly 40,000 clones, approximately 86% of them seen just once; the ten biggest clones take up about a tenth. The gene calls are TRBV7-2 and TRBJ2-7; D possibly corresponds to TRBD2 (6 bases). This specimen was peripheral blood, taken from a patient treated with proton-based radiotherapy. The TCR comes from a woman aged 70-85 years with pancreatic cancer. Some clones in this sample may be carry-over from other donors' samples. CDR3 residues: CASSSPGAAEQYF. The DNA of the CDR3 is TGTGCCAGCAGCTCCCCGGGAGCGGCCGAGCAGTACTTC.